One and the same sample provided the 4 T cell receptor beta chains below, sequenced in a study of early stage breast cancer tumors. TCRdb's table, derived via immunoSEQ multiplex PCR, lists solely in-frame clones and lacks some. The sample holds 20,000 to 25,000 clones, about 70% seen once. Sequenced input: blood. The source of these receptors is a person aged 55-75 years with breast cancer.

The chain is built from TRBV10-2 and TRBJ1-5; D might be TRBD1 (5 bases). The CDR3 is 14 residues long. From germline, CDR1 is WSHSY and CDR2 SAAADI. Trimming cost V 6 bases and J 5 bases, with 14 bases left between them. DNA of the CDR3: TGCGCCAGCAGATCGGGAGGGGTGTATCAGCCCCAGCATTTT. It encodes CASRSGGVYQPQHF.

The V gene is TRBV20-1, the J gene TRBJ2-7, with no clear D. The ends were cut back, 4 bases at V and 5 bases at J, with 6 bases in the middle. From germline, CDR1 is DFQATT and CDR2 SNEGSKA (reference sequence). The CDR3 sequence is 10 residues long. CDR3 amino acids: CSAISDEQYF. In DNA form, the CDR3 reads TGCAGTGCTATTTCGGACGAGCAGTACTTC.

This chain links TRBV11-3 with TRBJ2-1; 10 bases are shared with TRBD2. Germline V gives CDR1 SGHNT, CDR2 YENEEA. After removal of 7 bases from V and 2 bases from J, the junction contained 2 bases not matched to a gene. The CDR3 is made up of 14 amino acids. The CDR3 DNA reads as TGTGCCAGCACCGGACTAGCGGCCTACAATGAGCAGTTCTTC. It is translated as CASTGLAAYNEQFF.

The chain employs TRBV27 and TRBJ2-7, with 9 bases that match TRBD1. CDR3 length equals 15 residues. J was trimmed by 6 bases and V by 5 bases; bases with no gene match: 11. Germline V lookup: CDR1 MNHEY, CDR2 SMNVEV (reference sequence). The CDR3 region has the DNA TGTGCCAGCAGTCCGCCGGGGACAGGGTATTCCGAGCAGTACTTC. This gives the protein CASSPPGTGYSEQYF.